What follows are 5 T cell receptor beta chains derived from one specimen sequenced in a study of PD-L1 blockade in urothelial cancer. Data came from immunoSEQ multiplex PCR; TCRdb stores just in-frame clones and leaves some out. The sample contains approximately 50,000 clones, 70% to 90% of which appear only once. Source: PBMCs, taken around atezolizumab (anti-PD-L1) treatment. These receptors were collected from a man between 60 and 75 years old with urothelial cancer.

In this sample, this clone turned up once. The chain carries TRBV30 and TRBJ2-1, with 14 bases that match TRBD2. Germline V lookup: CDR1 GTSNPN, CDR2 SVGIG (reference sequence). The CDR3 length is 14 residues. The J segment lost 7 bases and the V segment lost 8 bases, leaving 7 bases of the junction unmatched. The CDR3 DNA is TGTGCCCGACTAGCGGGGGGGCCAGAAAATGAGCAGTTCTTC. Protein sequence: CARLAGGPENEQFF.

V usage is TRBV4-3 and J usage is TRBJ2-5; 12 bases map to TRBD2. The CDR3 runs 18 residues. Germline V lookup: CDR1 LGHNA, CDR2 YSLEER. V was clipped by 0 bases and J by 4 bases; unmatched bases: 9. CDR3 nucleotide sequence: TGCGCCAGCAGCCAAGACTGGGCTAGCGGGGGGGTTGGAGAGACCCAGTACTTC. Translating gives CASSQDWASGGVGETQYF.

This clone was detected once. This chain uses TRBV28 with TRBJ2-7; 8 bases map to TRBD1. The ends lost 5 bases at V and 2 bases at J; junction bases unmatched: 8. In germline, CDR1 is MDHEN, CDR2 SYDVKM. The CDR3 length is 15 residues. The CDR3, as DNA: TGTGCCAGCAGTCCTCACGACAGGGGCACCTACGAGCAGTACTTC. As protein: CASSPHDRGTYEQYF.

This chain links TRBV7-3 with TRBJ2-6; D perhaps matches TRBD2 (6 bases). This CDR3 is built from 18 residues. V lost 0 bases to trimming and J lost 1 base, with 13 bases between them. The V gene's germline CDR1 is SGHTA and CDR2 FQGTGA. The CDR3 sequence is CASSLTGRLGSGANVLTF. CDR3 nucleotides: TGTGCCAGCAGCTTAACGGGACGACTAGGTTCTGGGGCCAACGTCCTGACTTTC.

The V call is TRBV19, the J call TRBJ2-6, with D unclear. With 7 bases removed from V and 2 bases from J, the gap between germline ends came to 6 bases. CDR1 is LNHDA, CDR2 SQIVND, per germline (reference sequence). The CDR3 spans 13 residues. CDR3 region: CASTRTGANVLTF. The CDR3 nucleotides read TGTGCCAGTACCAGAACTGGGGCCAACGTCCTGACTTTC.